A single sample gave rise to the 5 T cell receptor beta chains below, sequenced in a study of blood T cell repertoires in COVID-19. The method was immunoSEQ multiplex PCR; TCRdb's version includes in-frame clones alone and lacks a portion of them. The table lists about 150,000 clones, almost 85% of them singletons. Specimen: peripheral blood. The receptors were sampled from a human donor with acute or convalescent COVID-19. The donor label of this sample is uncertain.

This chain links TRBV9 with TRBJ1-3; D uncertain. The CDR3 has 15 amino acids. Germline V CDR1 and CDR2: SGDLS, YYNGEE. Trimming removed 1 base from V and 3 bases from J, with 11 bases in between. The CDR3 spells CASSVSGFRGNTIYF. The CDR3 DNA reads TGTGCCAGCAGCGTATCAGGATTCCGTGGAAACACCATATATTTT. Complete variable domain (other parts from reference TRBV9 and TRBJ1-3): DSGVTQTPKHLITATGQRVTLRCSPRSGDLSVYWYQQSLDQGLQFLIQYYNGEERAKGNILERFSAQQFPDLHSELNLSSLELGDSALYFCASSVSGFRGNTIYFGEGSWLTVV.

The chain links TRBV2 to TRBJ1-1; D is unresolved. V was cut by 3 bases and J by 1 base, with 9 bases left in between. CDR1 SNHLY and CDR2 FYNNEI come from the germline V gene. This CDR3 comprises 14 residues. CDR3 sequence reads: CASSEVRRNTEAFF. In DNA form, the CDR3 reads TGTGCCAGCAGTGAGGTCAGAAGGAACACTGAAGCTTTCTTT.

Written as DNA, the CDR3 is TGTGCCAGCAGCCCGGGGGACAGGGCTGGAAATCAGCCCCAGCATTTT. It encodes CASSPGDRAGNQPQHF. The genes are TRBV9 and TRBJ1-5; 9 nucleotides match TRBD1. The CDR3 runs 16 residues. CDR1 and CDR2 (germline): SGDLS, YYNGEE. The V segment lost 4 bases and the J segment 4 bases; nucleotides outside the gene matches: 9.

This rearrangement joins TRBV9 to TRBJ2-7; D not resolved. With 0 bases removed from V and 2 bases from J, the gap between germline ends came to 12 bases. Germline V gene sequence: CDR1 SGDLS, CDR2 YYNGEE. This CDR3 is built from 15 residues. CDR3 amino acids: CASSVGQAITYEQYF. The CDR3, as DNA: TGTGCCAGCAGCGTAGGGCAGGCAATCACCTACGAGCAGTACTTC.

V gene TRBV7-8 combines with J gene TRBJ1-2, with TRBD1 matching over 11 bases. The CDR3 runs to 13 residues. The J segment lost 8 bases and the V segment lost 5 bases, leaving 4 bases of the junction unmatched. Germline CDR1 reads SGHVS; CDR2 reads FQNEAQ. The CDR3: CASSRGTGGGYTF. DNA for the CDR3: TGTGCCAGCAGCCGGGGGACAGGGGGAGGCTACACCTTC.